These T cell receptor beta chains were read from a single sample in a study of blood T cell repertoires in COVID-19. Clones were sequenced by immunoSEQ multiplex PCR, and TCRdb holds only the in-frame ones, with some missing. Here the sample spans over 55,000 clones, 65% to 85% being singletons. Sequencing was done on a sample of peripheral blood. These receptors came from a human donor in a cohort sampled during active COVID-19. The CDR3 runs from the conserved cysteine through the conserved F or W. The D gene is left open where the match is weak. A clone size is listed for some rows: how often the clone was seen (once, few, many), or a class if it is expanded.

v_gene	j_gene	d_gene	abundance	CDR3aa	CDR3nt
TRBV29-1	TRBJ2-5	TRBD1	NA	CSAGQVETQYF	TGCAGCGCCGGACAGGTCGAGACCCAGTACTTC
TRBV14	TRBJ2-5	NA	NA	CASSQFTNGLMRETQYF	TGTGCCAGCAGCCAATTTACGAACGGATTAATGAGGGAGACCCAGTACTTC
TRBV27	TRBJ2-7	NA	few	CASSKGLFYEQYF	TGTGCCAGCAGCAAGGGACTTTTCTACGAGCAGTACTTC
TRBV7-9	TRBJ2-2	NA	NA	CASSPRQINGELFF	TGTGCCAGCAGCCCCCGCCAGATTAACGGGGAGCTGTTTTTT
TRBV30	TRBJ1-4	NA	NA	CACQGNNEKLFF	TGTGCCTGTCAGGGTAATAATGAAAAACTGTTTTTT
TRBV27	TRBJ2-3	TRBD1	NA	CASSTSGTGKTPPLDTQYF	TGTGCCAGCAGTACCTCCGGGACAGGGAAAACCCCTCCGCTAGATACGCAGTATTTT
TRBV11-3	TRBJ2-7	NA	few	CASSLAGQATYEQYF	TGTGCCAGCAGCTTAGCAGGGCAGGCCACCTACGAGCAGTACTTC
TRBV5-1	TRBJ2-2	TRBD2	NA	CASKGGGASTGELFF	TGCGCCAGCAAAGGCGGGGGGGCCAGCACCGGGGAGCTGTTTTTT
TRBV5-1	TRBJ2-5	TRBD1	NA	CASSRDRGQGETQYF	TGCGCCAGCAGCCGCGACCGAGGACAGGGAGAGACCCAGTACTTC
TRBV2	TRBJ1-3	TRBD1	NA	CASSRTRDSGNTIYF	TGTGCCAGCAGTAGGACCCGGGACAGTGGAAACACCATATATTTT
TRBV18	TRBJ2-1	NA	NA	CASSPLGGEENEQFF	TGTGCCAGCTCACCGCTCGGGGGTGAGGAAAATGAGCAGTTCTTC
TRBV28	TRBJ1-2	TRBD1	NA	CASSAPRTGVEGYTF	TGTGCCAGCAGTGCACCCCGGACAGGGGTGGAGGGCTACACCTTC
TRBV6-2/TRBV6-3	TRBJ1-2	TRBD1	few	CASSKPGTGGNYGYTF	TGTGCCAGCAGTAAACCCGGGACAGGGGGAAACTATGGCTACACCTTC
TRBV7-3	TRBJ2-3	TRBD2	NA	CASSPTRGGRYTDTQYF	TGTGCCAGCAGCCCTACGCGGGGGGGCAGGTACACAGATACGCAGTATTTT
TRBV29-1	TRBJ2-2	TRBD1	NA	CSVRTGINTGELFF	TGCAGCGTGAGGACAGGGATAAACACCGGGGAGCTGTTTTTT
TRBV7-2	TRBJ2-3	NA	NA	CASRWGHESTDTQYF	TGTGCCAGCAGATGGGGACATGAGAGCACAGATACGCAGTATTTT
TRBV18	TRBJ1-5	NA	NA	CASSPRGLKEEPQHF	TGTGCCAGCTCACCGAGAGGCCTGAAAGAGGAGCCCCAGCATTTT
TRBV28	TRBJ2-7	TRBD1	NA	CASSPGGTGYEQYF	TGTGCCAGCAGTCCAGGGGGAACGGGTTACGAGCAGTACTTC
TRBV5-6	TRBJ1-2	TRBD1	NA	CASSLGQGTGYGYTF	TGTGCCAGCAGCTTGGGACAGGGAACGGGGTATGGCTACACCTTC
TRBV7-3	TRBJ2-2	NA	NA	CASSFAATNTGELFF	TGTGCCAGCAGCTTCGCGGCGACGAACACCGGGGAGCTGTTTTTT
TRBV11-3	TRBJ1-5	NA	NA	CASSLGGLGPNQPQHF	TGTGCCAGCAGCTTAGGAGGCCTGGGGCCAAATCAGCCCCAGCATTTT
TRBV28	TRBJ1-6	NA	NA	CASSLSPDRNNSPLHF	TGTGCCAGCAGTTTATCACCGGACAGAAATAATTCACCCCTCCACTTT
TRBV2	TRBJ1-2	NA	NA	CASSETLLGISSGGYGYTF	TGTGCCAGCAGTGAGACACTACTGGGGATCTCGTCGGGGGGATATGGCTACACCTTC
TRBV7-9	TRBJ1-4	TRBD1	NA	CASSQGVGHEKLFF	TGTGCCAGCAGCCAGGGGGTTGGTCATGAAAAACTGTTTTTT
TRBV7-9	TRBJ1-1	TRBD1	few	CASSSMDRGDTEAFF	TGTGCCAGCAGCTCGATGGACAGGGGGGACACTGAAGCTTTCTTT
TRBV28	TRBJ1-5	NA	NA	CASRYLGNQPQHF	TGTGCCAGCAGATACTTGGGCAATCAGCCCCAGCATTTT
TRBV5-1	TRBJ1-4	TRBD1	NA	CASSRGQGRWEKLFF	TGCGCCAGCAGCAGGGGACAGGGGCGGTGGGAAAAACTGTTTTTT
TRBV23-1	TRBJ1-1	NA	NA	CASSPLYRVTEAFF	TGCGCCAGCAGTCCCCTCTACAGGGTCACTGAAGCTTTCTTT
TRBV27	TRBJ1-2	NA	NA	CASSRTASNYGYTF	TGTGCCAGCAGTCGGACAGCCTCTAACTATGGCTACACCTTC
TRBV24-1	TRBJ2-1	TRBD2	NA	CATSAIPGLAGGNEQFF	TGTGCCACCAGTGCTATACCGGGACTAGCGGGGGGCAATGAGCAGTTCTTC
TRBV10-2	TRBJ2-7	NA	NA	CATQGQTYEQYF	TGCGCCACCCAAGGACAGACCTACGAGCAGTACTTC
TRBV7-2	TRBJ2-6	NA	NA	CASSHYRVSGANVLTF	TGTGCCAGCAGCCACTACAGGGTCTCTGGGGCCAACGTCCTGACTTTC
TRBV7-6	TRBJ2-3	NA	NA	CASSLRLDPTDTQYF	TGTGCCAGCAGCTTACGACTAGACCCCACAGATACGCAGTATTTT
TRBV5-1	TRBJ1-1	NA	NA	CASSLYGNMNTEAFF	TGCGCCAGCAGCTTGTACGGGAACATGAACACTGAAGCTTTCTTT
TRBV7-9	TRBJ1-2	NA	NA	CASSPTTGYGYTF	TGTGCCAGCAGCCCCACGACAGGCTATGGCTACACCTTC
TRBV7-9	TRBJ2-5	NA	NA	CASSRGSQETQYF	TGTGCCAGCAGCCGGGGTTCCCAAGAGACCCAGTACTTC
TRBV5-5	TRBJ2-3	NA	NA	CASSILAGSTDTQYF	TGTGCCAGCAGTATCCTAGCTGGAAGCACAGATACGCAGTATTTT
TRBV5-1	TRBJ1-1	NA	NA	CASSLPVAGEGAFF	TGCGCCAGCAGCCTCCCGGTGGCAGGGGAAGGAGCTTTCTTT
TRBV27	TRBJ2-3	TRBD2	NA	CASSLYSGGAKDTQYF	TGTGCCAGCAGTTTGTATAGCGGGGGGGCCAAAGATACGCAGTATTTT
TRBV6-5	TRBJ1-1	NA	NA	CASSSQSNTEAFF	TGTGCCAGCAGTTCCCAGTCGAACACTGAAGCTTTCTTT
TRBV5-1	TRBJ1-1	TRBD1	NA	CASSGYRGDTEAFF	TGCGCCAGCAGCGGTTACAGGGGGGACACTGAAGCTTTCTTT
TRBV29-1	TRBJ2-2	TRBD1	few	CSATPGTGGTGELFF	TGCAGCGCCACCCCCGGGACAGGAGGGACCGGGGAGCTGTTTTTT
TRBV21-1	TRBJ2-3	NA	NA	CASEDRDTDTQYF	TGTGCCAGCGAGGACAGGGACACAGATACGCAGTATTTT